The clone carrying this T cell receptor beta chain showed up just a few times. The entry originates in a study of blood T cell repertoires in COVID-19. Turning to the study itself: Samples came from the United States, Italy and Spain, spanning acute and convalescent COVID-19. Sample material is recorded as cDNA or gDNA derived from T cells, B-cell-depleted T cells, or PBMCs.

Original data processing: Reference gene primer amplification gave nucleated cell count estimates. Produced via immunoSEQ multiplex PCR; TCRdb's table is partial and in-frame only. V and J calls and clone size are copied from that table; D and trimming were computed from the DNA. The table includes 90,000 to 130,000 clones, about four fifths detected once. CDR3 size: 16 residues. The germline gives CDR1 KGHSH, CDR2 LQKENI. V shed 6 bases and J shed 5 bases, with 22 bases lying between them. V and J are TRBV18 and TRBJ2-5, with D tentatively TRBD1 (6 bases). Sequencing was done on a sample of peripheral blood. This receptor was obtained from a woman in her 70s with acute or convalescent COVID-19. CDR3 in amino acids: CASSKFGQTSPETQYF. In nucleotides, the CDR3 is TGTGCCAGCTCGAAATTTGGACAGACTTCCCCGGAGACCCAGTACTTC.